The clone carrying this T cell receptor (beta chain) was counted a single time. Its matching antigen is unknown. This entry belongs to a study of shared clonotypes between healthy human individuals. Clones were sequenced by immunoSEQ multiplex PCR, and TCRdb holds only the in-frame ones, with some missing. The sample has just over 95,000 clones, 67% seen once. Study-level findings and limits: Among non-shared clonotypes, generation probabilities were lower than among those shared by all four donors. Sharing across four donors was highest in naive CD4 (around 5%) and lowest in memory CD8 (approximately 0.4%).

The CDR3 is 14 residues long. Looked up from germline, CDR1 is MNHEY and CDR2 is SVGAGI. The V end was cut by 0 bases, the J end by 2 bases, with 7 bases between. All of the donors resided in Nashville, Tennessee, and each was a Caucasian adult. The source material was memory CD8+ T cells sorted from blood. Subset of the sample: CD45RO+ cells pooled with CCR7-negative TemRA cells. The sequence was obtained from a man aged 25-45 years in good health. The chain carries TRBV6-5 and TRBJ1-2; D gene unclear. CDR3 sequence (DNA): TGTGCCAGCAGTTACTCGAGACAAAACTATGGCTACACCTTC. Its translation is CASSYSRQNYGYTF.